This T cell receptor (beta chain) was sequenced during a study of shared clonotypes between healthy human individuals. Findings of the study overall: With a few donors compared, about 5.2% of naive CD4 clonotypes were shared.

The DNA input per sorted-subset replicate PCR was approximately 210 ng, corresponding to around 30,000 T cell genomes. The method was immunoSEQ multiplex PCR; TCRdb's version includes in-frame clones alone and lacks a portion of them. The repertoire holds hundreds of thousands of clones, with about 96% as singletons. The CDR3 is 13 residues long. V dropped 3 bases and J dropped 0 bases, with 5 bases sitting between them. Germline CDR1 and CDR2: SGHTA and FQGNSA. Comment on this clone: What it recognizes is unknown.

Sequenced material: memory CD8+ T cells sorted from blood. Subset: CD45RO+ cells pooled with CCR7-negative TemRA cells. This sequence joins TRBV7-2 and TRBJ2-5, with unresolved D. The TCR sequence derives from a man aged 30-40 years in good health. In DNA, the CDR3 is TGTGCCAGCAGCTTTGGTCACCAAGAGACCCAGTACTTC. Translated, it gives CASSFGHQETQYF.